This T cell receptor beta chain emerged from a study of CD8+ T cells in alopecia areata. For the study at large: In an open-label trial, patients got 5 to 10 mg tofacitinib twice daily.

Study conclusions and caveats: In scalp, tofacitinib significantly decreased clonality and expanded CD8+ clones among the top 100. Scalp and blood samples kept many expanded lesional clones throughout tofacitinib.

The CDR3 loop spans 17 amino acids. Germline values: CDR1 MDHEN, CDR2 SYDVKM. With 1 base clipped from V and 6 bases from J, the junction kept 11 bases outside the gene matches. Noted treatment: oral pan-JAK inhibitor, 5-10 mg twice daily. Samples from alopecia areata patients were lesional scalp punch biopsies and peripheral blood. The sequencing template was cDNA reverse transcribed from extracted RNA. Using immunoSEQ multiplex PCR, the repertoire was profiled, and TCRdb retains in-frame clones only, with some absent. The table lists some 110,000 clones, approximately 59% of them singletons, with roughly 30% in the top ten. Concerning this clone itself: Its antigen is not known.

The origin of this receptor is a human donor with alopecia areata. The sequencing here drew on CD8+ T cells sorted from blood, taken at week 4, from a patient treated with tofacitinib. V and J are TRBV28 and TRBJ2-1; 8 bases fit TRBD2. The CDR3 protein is CASSLSLSGGGGNEQFF. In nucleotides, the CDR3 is TGTGCCAGCAGTTTATCCCTGAGCGGGGGAGGGGGCAATGAGCAGTTCTTC.